Described below is a single TCR beta chain sequence and its context. Repertoires were generated with immunoSEQ multiplex PCR, while TCRdb's copy carries only in-frame clones and drops some. The repertoire holds roughly 2 million clones, with about 94% as singletons. CD45RO-negative, CCR7-positively selected cells formed the naive CD8 fraction, excluding terminally differentiated effector memory CD45RA+ cells. Germline V lookup: CDR1 SEHNR, CDR2 FQNEAQ (reference sequence). The CDR3 extends over 17 amino acids. V gave up 7 bases and J gave up 0 bases; unmatched junction bases: 10. The source of the sample is a study of shared clonotypes between healthy human individuals.

The chain carries TRBV7-9 and TRBJ2-3, with TRBD2 identical over 10 bases. The origin of this receptor is a young man in good health. Specimen: naive CD8+ T cells sorted from blood. The DNA of the CDR3 is TGTGCCAGCACCCCGGAGCGGGAGGGTACTAGCACAGATACGCAGTATTTT. Translating gives CASTPEREGTSTDTQYF.